This T cell receptor beta chain emerged from a study of CD8 T cells in Susac syndrome. General study results and limits: In total CD8+ repertoires, around 15 Susac-specific public clones were found, and CD8+ TEMRA repertoires had about five.

Random hexamers were used to reverse transcribe the RNA input (about 0.5 to 1 ug). The method of amplification for TCR beta CDR3 was immunoSEQ multiplex PCR, covering 54 Vbeta and 13 Jbeta. TCRdb reprocessed the immunoSEQ multiplex PCR reads with MiXCR, giving one entry per CDR3 protein. The data contain approximately 190,000 distinct CDR3 sequences, about 95% of them singletons. Negative isolation yielded the CD8+ and CD4+ T cells, while FACS enriched the TEMRA cells. With respect to this clonotype: As yet, its antigen is unknown.

The V end lost 6 bases, the J end lost 1 base, and 13 bases lay between the germline ends. The V gene's germline CDR1 is MNHEY and CDR2 SVGAGI. The CDR3 loop spans 14 amino acids. The gene calls are TRBV6-5 and TRBJ2-7; the D gene could be TRBD1 or TRBD2 (5 bases each). This receptor was obtained from a human donor with Susac syndrome. The specimen sequenced was CD8+ T cells from PBMCs. The CDR3 loop reads CASREGTGSYEQYF. Here the CDR3 DNA reads TGTGCCAGCAGAGAGGGGACGGGATCCTACGAGCAGTACTTC.